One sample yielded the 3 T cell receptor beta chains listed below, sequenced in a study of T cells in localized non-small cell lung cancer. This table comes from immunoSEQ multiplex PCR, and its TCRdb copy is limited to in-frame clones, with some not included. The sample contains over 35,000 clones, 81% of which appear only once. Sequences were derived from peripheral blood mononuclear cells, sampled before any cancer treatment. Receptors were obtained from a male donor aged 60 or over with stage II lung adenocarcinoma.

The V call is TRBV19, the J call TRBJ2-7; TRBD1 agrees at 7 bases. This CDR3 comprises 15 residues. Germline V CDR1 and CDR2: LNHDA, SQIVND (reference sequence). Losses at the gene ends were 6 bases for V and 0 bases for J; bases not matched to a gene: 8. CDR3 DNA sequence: TGTGCCAGTAGCCCTCGGGACAGTTTCTCCTACGAGCAGTACTTC. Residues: CASSPRDSFSYEQYF. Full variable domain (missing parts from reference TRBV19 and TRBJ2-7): DGGITQSPKYLFRKEGQNVTLSCEQNLNHDAMYWYRQDPGQGLRLIYYSQIVNDFQKGDIAEGYSVSREKKESFPLTVTSAQKNPTAFYLCASSPRDSFSYEQYFGPGTRLTVT.

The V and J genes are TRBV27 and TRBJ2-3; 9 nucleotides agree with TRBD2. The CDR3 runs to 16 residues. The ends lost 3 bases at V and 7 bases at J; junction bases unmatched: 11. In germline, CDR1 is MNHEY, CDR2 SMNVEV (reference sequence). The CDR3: CASSLGREGVGNTQYF. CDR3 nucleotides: TGTGCCAGCAGTTTGGGGCGGGAGGGGGTGGGGAATACGCAGTATTTT.

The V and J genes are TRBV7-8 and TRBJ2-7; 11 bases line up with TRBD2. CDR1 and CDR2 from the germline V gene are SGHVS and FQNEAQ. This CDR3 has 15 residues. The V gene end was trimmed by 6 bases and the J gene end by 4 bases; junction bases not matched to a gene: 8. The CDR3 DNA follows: TGTGCCAGCAGATTCGGGACTAGCGGATCGTACGAGCAGTACTTC. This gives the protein CASRFGTSGSYEQYF.